A selection of T cell receptor beta chains follows, all from one sample in a study of T cells expressing NK-cell markers. TCRdb re-called the 5' RACE reads; every CDR3 protein appears as one record, without DNA. The sample includes some 460,000 distinct CDR3 sequences. Sequencing input: blood T cells: a sorted CD56 or NKG2C T cell subset, CD4+ or CD8+ T cells, or bulk PBMC T cells (not recorded which). The receptors derive from a woman aged 50 to 65 in good health. The CDR3 runs from the conserved cysteine through the conserved F or W.

J gene	V gene	CDR3 protein
TRBJ1-1	TRBV20-1	CSARRWGRSNTEAFF
TRBJ2-1	TRBV24-1	CATSDLAGDIYNEQFF
TRBJ2-2	TRBV10-2	CASSVLSGRIGGELFF
TRBJ2-1	TRBV5-1	CASSLVRGGTQPNEQFF
TRBJ2-1	TRBV3-1	CASSQSSGKYNEQFF
TRBJ1-2	TRBV20-1	CSARGGGSRNGYTF
TRBJ2-7	TRBV27	CASSLSGLAGEFGRSYEQYF
TRBJ2-1	TRBV12-3/TRBV12-4	CASSKRQWSNSYNEQFF
TRBJ2-1	TRBV12-3/TRBV12-4	CASSLRSSYNEQFF
TRBJ2-7	TRBV6-6	CASSYALGGPYEQYF
TRBJ2-4	TRBV3-1	CASSVTGTAEQYF
TRBJ2-1	TRBV19	CASSSPLGTGEEGEQFF
TRBJ2-7	TRBV14	CASSQPGLASHEQYF
TRBJ2-2	TRBV11-2	CASSFGGGSTGELFF
TRBJ2-1	TRBV6-2/TRBV6-3	CASTQLAGFYNEQFF
TRBJ1-1	TRBV5-5	CASSPPFRGAEGTEAFF
TRBJ2-2	TRBV6-2/TRBV6-3	CASSLSRGGELFF
TRBJ2-1	TRBV6-2/TRBV6-3	CASSYLAGLSSSYNEQFF
TRBJ2-7	TRBV2	CASSPGTGNTWWYF
TRBJ1-1	TRBV5-1	CASSFSGVGTAKMNTEAFF
TRBJ2-5	TRBV6-5	CASSPARGDTETQYF
TRBJ1-2	TRBV4-1	CASSQEDRLYGYTF
TRBJ2-2	TRBV19	CASKTSVRMNTGELFF
TRBJ2-5	TRBV11-2	CASSQGAGMEETQYF
TRBJ2-1	TRBV6-1	CASSGLGVSYNEQFF
TRBJ2-1	TRBV7-8	CASSPLRAGGYNEQFF
TRBJ2-1	TRBV29-1	CSVTSGRLNEQFF
TRBJ2-3	TRBV5-1	CASGGLAGVRDTQYF
TRBJ2-5	TRBV4-1	CASSQGEIRETQYF
TRBJ2-5	TRBV5-1	CASSLGQDRETQYF
TRBJ2-6	TRBV29-1	CSGAGANVLTF
TRBJ1-3	TRBV7-2	CASSADRANTIYF
TRBJ2-2	TRBV19	CASRRPTVWGELFF
TRBJ2-1	TRBV20-1	CSARDHVSAAGNEQFF
TRBJ2-3	TRBV5-1	CASSLVATSTDTQYF
TRBJ2-3	TRBV7-9	CASSLALSRTDTQYF
TRBJ2-1	TRBV12-3/TRBV12-4	CASRGLAGANEQFF
TRBJ2-3	TRBV12-3/TRBV12-4	CASSFDGVDTQYF
TRBJ2-5	TRBV6-2/TRBV6-3	CASRFAGETQYF
TRBJ1-2	TRBV5-1	CASSPRMGQGDIANYGYTF
TRBJ2-7	TRBV5-1	CASSLQGTSDEQYF
TRBJ2-1	TRBV11-1	CASRLWSQKDNEQFF
TRBJ2-7	TRBV7-9	CASSLQGQIGEQYF
TRBJ2-1	TRBV24-1	CATSDSWESYNEQFF
TRBJ2-5	TRBV20-1	CSASGDRGREETQYF
TRBJ2-2	TRBV5-1	CASRQGSGQIGELFF
TRBJ2-5	TRBV14	CASSLHSKETQYF
TRBJ2-1	TRBV20-1	CSASFTGGFGLVSNNEQFF
TRBJ2-3	TRBV21-1	CASSSQGMVVESTDTQYF
TRBJ2-1	TRBV12-3/TRBV12-4	CASRPRPRMGEQFF
TRBJ2-1	TRBV7-7	CASSFGQAAYNEQFF